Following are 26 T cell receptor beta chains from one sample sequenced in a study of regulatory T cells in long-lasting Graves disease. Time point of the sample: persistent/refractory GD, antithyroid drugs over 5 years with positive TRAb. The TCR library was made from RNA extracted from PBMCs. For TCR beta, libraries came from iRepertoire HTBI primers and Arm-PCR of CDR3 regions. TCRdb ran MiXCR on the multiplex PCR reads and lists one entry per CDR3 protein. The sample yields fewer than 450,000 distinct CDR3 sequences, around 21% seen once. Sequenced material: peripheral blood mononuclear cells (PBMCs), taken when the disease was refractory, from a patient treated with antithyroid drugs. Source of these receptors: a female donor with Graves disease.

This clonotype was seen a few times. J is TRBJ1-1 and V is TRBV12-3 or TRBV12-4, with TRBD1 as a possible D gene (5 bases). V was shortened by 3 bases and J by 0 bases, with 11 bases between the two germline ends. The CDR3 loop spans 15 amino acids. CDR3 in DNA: TGTGCCAGCAGTTTGCGCCCGGACATGAACACTGAAGCTTTCTTT. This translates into CASSLRPDMNTEAFF.

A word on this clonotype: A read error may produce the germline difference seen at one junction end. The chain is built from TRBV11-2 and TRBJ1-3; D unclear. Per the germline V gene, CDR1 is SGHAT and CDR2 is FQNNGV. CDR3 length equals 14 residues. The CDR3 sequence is CASSLDQFGYTIYF. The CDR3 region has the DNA TGTGCCAGCAGCTTAGACCAGTTTGGATACACCATATATTTT.

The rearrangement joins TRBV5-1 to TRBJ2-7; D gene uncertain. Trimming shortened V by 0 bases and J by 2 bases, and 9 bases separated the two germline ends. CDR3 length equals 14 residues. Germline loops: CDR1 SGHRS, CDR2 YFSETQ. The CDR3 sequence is CASSLAAVPYEQYF. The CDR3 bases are TGCGCCAGCAGCTTGGCCGCGGTGCCCTACGAGCAGTACTTC.

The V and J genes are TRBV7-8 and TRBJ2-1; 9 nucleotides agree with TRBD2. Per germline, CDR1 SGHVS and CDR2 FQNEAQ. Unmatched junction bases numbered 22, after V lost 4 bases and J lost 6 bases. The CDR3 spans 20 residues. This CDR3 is CASSSPVGTSSRGVRNEQFF. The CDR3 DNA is TGTGCCAGCAGCTCCCCGGTGGGGACTAGCTCCAGGGGGGTCCGCAATGAGCAGTTCTTC.

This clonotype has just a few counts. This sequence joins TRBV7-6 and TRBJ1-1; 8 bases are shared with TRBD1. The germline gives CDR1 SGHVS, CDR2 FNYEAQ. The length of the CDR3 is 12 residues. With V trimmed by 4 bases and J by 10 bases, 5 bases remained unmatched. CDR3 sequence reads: CASSSPGGRAFF. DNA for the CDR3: TGTGCCAGCAGCTCCCCAGGGGGCCGAGCTTTCTTT.

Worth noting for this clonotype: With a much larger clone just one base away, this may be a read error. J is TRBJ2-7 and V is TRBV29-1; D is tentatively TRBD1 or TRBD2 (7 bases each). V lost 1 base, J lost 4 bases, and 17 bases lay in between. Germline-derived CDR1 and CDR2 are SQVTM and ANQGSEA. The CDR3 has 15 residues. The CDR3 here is CSVEVVQGGSYEQYF. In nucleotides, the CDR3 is TGCAGCGTTGAAGTGGTTCAGGGGGGGTCGTACGAGCAGTACTTC.

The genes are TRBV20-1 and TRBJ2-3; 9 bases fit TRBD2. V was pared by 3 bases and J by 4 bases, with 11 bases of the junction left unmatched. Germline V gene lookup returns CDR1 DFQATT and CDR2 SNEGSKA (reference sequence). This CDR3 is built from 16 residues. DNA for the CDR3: TGCAGTGCTAGGGATGATAGCGGGAGATACGCAGATACGCAGTATTTT. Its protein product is CSARDDSGRYADTQYF.

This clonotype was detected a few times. This CDR3 is CASSPEITLKNIQYF. CDR3 DNA sequence: TGCGCCAGCAGCCCTGAGATAACCCTCAAAAACATTCAGTACTTC. J is TRBJ2-4 and V is TRBV5-1; D unclear. V lost 4 bases and J 3 bases, leaving 14 bases between the germline ends. Germline CDR1 SGHRS, CDR2 YFSETQ. This CDR3 is built from 15 residues.

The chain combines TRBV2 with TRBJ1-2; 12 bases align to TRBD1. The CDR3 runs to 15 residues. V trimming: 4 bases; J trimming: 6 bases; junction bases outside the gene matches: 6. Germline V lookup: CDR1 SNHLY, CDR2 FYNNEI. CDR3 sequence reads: CASSGGGTGGNGYTF. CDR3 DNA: TGTGCCAGCAGTGGAGGTGGGACAGGGGGCAATGGCTACACCTTC.

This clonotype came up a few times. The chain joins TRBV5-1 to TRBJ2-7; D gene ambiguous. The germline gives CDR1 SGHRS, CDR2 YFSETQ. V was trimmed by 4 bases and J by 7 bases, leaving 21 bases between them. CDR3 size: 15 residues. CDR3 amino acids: CASSPAVRTEWEQYF. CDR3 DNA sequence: TGCGCCAGCAGCCCTGCGGTCAGGACCGAGTGGGAGCAGTACTTC.

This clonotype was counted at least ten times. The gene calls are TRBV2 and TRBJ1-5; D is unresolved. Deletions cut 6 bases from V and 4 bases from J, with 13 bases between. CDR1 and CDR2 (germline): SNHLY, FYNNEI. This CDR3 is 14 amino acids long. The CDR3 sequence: CASRGDVGNQPQHF. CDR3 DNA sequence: TGTGCCAGCAGGGGAGATGTTGGGAATCAGCCCCAGCATTTT.

This CDR3 reads CASSRQAGPYNEQFF. The CDR3 DNA follows: TGTGCCAGTAGTCGCCAGGCGGGGCCCTACAATGAGCAGTTCTTC. This sequence joins TRBV19 and TRBJ2-1, with D maybe TRBD2 (6 bases). CDR1 and CDR2 (germline): LNHDA, SQIVND (reference sequence). The CDR3 extends over 15 amino acids. Trimming took 5 bases from V and 2 from J, leaving 13 bases between them.

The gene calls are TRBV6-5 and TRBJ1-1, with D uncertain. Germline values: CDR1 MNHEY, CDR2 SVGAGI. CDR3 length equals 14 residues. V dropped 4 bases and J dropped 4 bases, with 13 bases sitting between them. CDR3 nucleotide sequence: TGTGCCAGCAGTTCCGGGATCCGGAGCACTGAAGCTTTCTTT. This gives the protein CASSSGIRSTEAFF.

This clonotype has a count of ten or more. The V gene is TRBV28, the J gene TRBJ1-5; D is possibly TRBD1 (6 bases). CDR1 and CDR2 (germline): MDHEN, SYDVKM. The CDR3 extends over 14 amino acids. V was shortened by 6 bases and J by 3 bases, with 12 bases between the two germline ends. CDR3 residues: CASSLTGYNQPQHF. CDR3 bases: TGTGCCAGCAGCCTGACAGGTTACAATCAGCCCCAGCATTTT. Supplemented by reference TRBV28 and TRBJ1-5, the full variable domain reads DVKVTQSSRYLVKRTGEKVFLECVQDMDHENMFWYRQDPGLGLRLIYFSYDVKMKEKGDIPEGYSVSREKKERFSLILESASTNQTSMYLCASSLTGYNQPQHFGDGTRLSIL.

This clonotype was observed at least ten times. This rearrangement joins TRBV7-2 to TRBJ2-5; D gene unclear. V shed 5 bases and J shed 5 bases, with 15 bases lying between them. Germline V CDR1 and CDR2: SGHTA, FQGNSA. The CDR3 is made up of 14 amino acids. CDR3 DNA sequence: TGTGCCAGCAGCCCCGGCCTAGAAACGGAGACCCAGTACTTC. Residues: CASSPGLETETQYF.

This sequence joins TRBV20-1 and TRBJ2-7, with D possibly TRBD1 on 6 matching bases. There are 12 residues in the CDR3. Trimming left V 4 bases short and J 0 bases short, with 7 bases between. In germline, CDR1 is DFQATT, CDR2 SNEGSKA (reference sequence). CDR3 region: CSAKTGSYEQYF. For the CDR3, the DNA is TGCAGTGCTAAGACAGGCTCCTACGAGCAGTACTTC.

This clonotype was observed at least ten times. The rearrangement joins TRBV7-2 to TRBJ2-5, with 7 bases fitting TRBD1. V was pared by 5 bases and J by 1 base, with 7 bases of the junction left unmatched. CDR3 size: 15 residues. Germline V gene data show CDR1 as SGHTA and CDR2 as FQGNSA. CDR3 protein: CASSRDRAGQETQYF. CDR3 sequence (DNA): TGTGCCAGCAGCCGTGACAGGGCAGGCCAAGAGACCCAGTACTTC.

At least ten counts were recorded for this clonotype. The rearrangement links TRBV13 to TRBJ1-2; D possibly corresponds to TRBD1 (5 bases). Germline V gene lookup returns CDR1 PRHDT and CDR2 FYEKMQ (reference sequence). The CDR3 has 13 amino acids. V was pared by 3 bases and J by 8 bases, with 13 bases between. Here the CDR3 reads CASSFRGIRGYTF. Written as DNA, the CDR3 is TGTGCCAGCAGCTTTCGGGGGATTAGGGGCTACACCTTC. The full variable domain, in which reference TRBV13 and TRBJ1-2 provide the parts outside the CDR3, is AAGVIQSPRHLIKEKRETATLKCYPIPRHDTVYWYQQGPGQDPQFLISFYEKMQSDKGSIPDRFSAQQFSDYHSELNMSSLELGDSALYFCASSFRGIRGYTFGSGTRLTVV.

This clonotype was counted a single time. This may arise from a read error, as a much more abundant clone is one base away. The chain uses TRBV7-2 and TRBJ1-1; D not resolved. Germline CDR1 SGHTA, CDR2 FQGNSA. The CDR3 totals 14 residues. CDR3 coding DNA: TGTGCCAACAGCTTATTATCGGGTCAGGAGGAAGCTTTCTTT. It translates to CANSLLSGQEEAFF.

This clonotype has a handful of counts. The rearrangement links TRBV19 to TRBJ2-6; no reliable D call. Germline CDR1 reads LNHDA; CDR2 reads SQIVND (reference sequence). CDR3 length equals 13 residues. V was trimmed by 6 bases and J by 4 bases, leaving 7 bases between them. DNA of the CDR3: TGTGCCAGTAGCGAATGGGGGGCCAACGTCCTGACTTTC. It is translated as CASSEWGANVLTF.

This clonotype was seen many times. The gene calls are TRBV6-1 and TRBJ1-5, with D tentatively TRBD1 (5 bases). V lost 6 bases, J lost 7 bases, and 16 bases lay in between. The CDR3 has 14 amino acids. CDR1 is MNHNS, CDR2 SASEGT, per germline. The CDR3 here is CASRGGEGVQPQHF. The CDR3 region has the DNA TGTGCCAGCAGGGGGGGTGAGGGTGTCCAGCCCCAGCATTTT.

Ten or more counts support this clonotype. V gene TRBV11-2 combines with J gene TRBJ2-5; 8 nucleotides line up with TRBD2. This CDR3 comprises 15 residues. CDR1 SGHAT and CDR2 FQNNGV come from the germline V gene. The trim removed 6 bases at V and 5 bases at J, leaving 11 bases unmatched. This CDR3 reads CASRGAGVGVETQYF. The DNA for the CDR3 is TGTGCCAGCAGAGGAGCGGGAGTCGGTGTGGAGACCCAGTACTTC.

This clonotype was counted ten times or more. CDR3: CASSQQATNEKLFF. In DNA, the CDR3 is TGTGCCAGCAGCCAACAGGCAACTAATGAAAAACTGTTTTTT. The chain has TRBV3-1 and TRBJ1-4; the D is unclear. The CDR3 has 14 amino acids. The V and J ends lost 2 bases and 0 bases respectively, with 4 bases between them. Germline V lookup: CDR1 LGHDT, CDR2 YNNKEL (reference sequence). The full variable domain, completed using reference TRBV3-1 and TRBJ1-4, is DTAVSQTPKYLVTQMGNDKSIKCEQNLGHDTMYWYKQDSKKFLKIMFSYNNKELIINETVPNRFSPKSPDKAHLNLHINSLELGDSAVYFCASSQQATNEKLFFGSGTQLSVL.

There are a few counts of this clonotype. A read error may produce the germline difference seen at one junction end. CDR3 protein: CASSQVASSHEQYF. In DNA, the CDR3 is TGTGCCAGCAGCCAAGTTGCCAGCTCCCACGAGCAGTACTTC. This sequence joins TRBV4-2 and TRBJ2-7, with unresolved D. The CDR3 totals 14 residues. Germline CDR1 LGHNA, CDR2 YNFKEQ.

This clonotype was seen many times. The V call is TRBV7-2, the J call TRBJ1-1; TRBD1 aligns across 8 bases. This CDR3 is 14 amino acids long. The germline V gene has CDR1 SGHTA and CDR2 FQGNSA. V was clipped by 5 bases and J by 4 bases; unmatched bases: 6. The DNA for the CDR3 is TGTGCCAGCAGCCTCGCAGGGGGCGGCACTGAAGCTTTCTTT. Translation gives CASSLAGGGTEAFF.

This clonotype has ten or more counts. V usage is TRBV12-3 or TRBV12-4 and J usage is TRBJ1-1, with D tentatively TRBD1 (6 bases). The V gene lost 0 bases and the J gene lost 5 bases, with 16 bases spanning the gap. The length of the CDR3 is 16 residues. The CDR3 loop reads CASSLAMGAAVTEAFF. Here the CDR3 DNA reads TGTGCCAGCAGTTTAGCGATGGGGGCGGCGGTAACTGAAGCTTTCTTT.